The 5 T cell receptor beta chains below come from one sample, sequenced in a study of T cell clonality in common variable immunodeficiency. General observations from the study: Fewer deletions and N-nucleotide insertions were reportedly seen in common variable immunodeficiency TCR beta sequences.

The antigens for these receptors are not known. Clones were read by immunoSEQ multiplex PCR, and TCRdb kept only the in-frame ones, dropping some. The sample yields 25,000 to 30,000 clones, without any singletons. The sequencing input was peripheral blood mononuclear cells. All receptors derive from a human donor with common variable immunodeficiency.

This clone showed up many times. The DNA ends 3 residues before the CDR3 does, and the rest of the CDR3 is filled in from the germline J gene. The rearrangement joins TRBV18 to TRBJ2-5; 10 nucleotides agree with TRBD2. The trim removed 3 bases at V and 3 bases at J, leaving 4 bases unmatched. Germline values: CDR1 KGHSH, CDR2 LQKENI. The CDR3 has 15 residues. CDR3 in amino acids: CASSPFGLAEETQYF. The CDR3 bases that were read are TGTGCCAGCTCACCCTTCGGACTAGCGGAAGAGACC.

This clone appeared many times. The sequenced fragment ends 3 residues before the CDR3 boundary, so the rest is inferred from the germline J gene. The chain employs TRBV29-1 and TRBJ1-1; 8 nucleotides agree with TRBD1. J lost 0 bases, V lost 6 bases, and 0 bases had no gene match. Germline V CDR1 and CDR2: SQVTM, ANQGSEA. The CDR3 is 12 amino acids. The part of the CDR3 DNA that was read is TGCAGCGTACAGGGGGTGAACACTGAA. Encoded protein: CSVQGVNTE. The complete CDR3 sequence is CSVQGVNTEAFF.

This clone was counted ten times or more. Read coverage stops 3 residues before the CDR3 terminus; the germline J gene supplies the remainder. The chain joins TRBV5-1 to TRBJ2-3; no definite D call. The CDR3 spans 14 residues. Germline V gene lookup returns CDR1 SGHRS and CDR2 YFSETQ. V gave up 3 bases and J gave up 0 bases, with 8 bases separating them. Here the CDR3 reads CASSSGASTDTQYF. CDR3 bases read: TGCGCCAGCAGCTCAGGTGCTAGCACAGATACG.

This clone was detected many times. The sequenced CDR3 bases are TGTGCCAGCAGCTTAGGCGGGACAGCCTCTGGAAACACC. Its protein product is CASSLGGTASGNT. The whole CDR3 is CASSLGGTASGNTIYF. The chain links TRBV7-6 to TRBJ1-3; 7 nucleotides match TRBD1. The read finishes 3 residues shy of the CDR3 end, and the germline J gene is used to complete it. The V segment lost 1 base and the J segment 0 bases; nucleotides outside the gene matches: 3. CDR1 is SGHVS and CDR2 is FNYEAQ in the germline V gene. CDR3 length equals 16 residues.

This clone was counted many times. With the read ending 3 residues before the CDR3 end, the germline J gene is used to fill in that end. This chain uses TRBV5-1 with TRBJ1-3; unclear D gene. CDR3 size: 15 residues. Germline lookup yields CDR1 SGHRS and CDR2 YFSETQ. V was shortened by 0 bases and J by 0 bases, with 7 bases between the two germline ends. The sequenced CDR3 bases are TGCGCCAGCAGCTTGGCGGCGGACTCTGGAAACACC. Its translation is CASSLAADSGNT. The full CDR3 reads CASSLAADSGNTIYF. The full variable domain, rest sourced from reference TRBV5-1 and TRBJ1-3, is KAGVTQTPRYLIKTRGQQVTLSCSPISGHRSVSWYQQTPGQGLQFLFEYFSETQRNKGNFPGRFSGRQFSNSRSEMNVSTLELGDSALYLCASSLAADSGNTIYFGEGSWLTVV.